A selection of T cell receptor beta chains follows, all from one sample in a study of T-cell reconstitution after alpha-beta-depleted transplantation in children. TCRdb reprocessed the PCR reads via MiXCR and lists one record per CDR3 protein. Of approximately 1,000,000 distinct CDR3 sequences detected, 25% to 35% appear once; the ten largest clones hold more than 25%. This sample comprised PBMCs, mostly from graft donor cells, obtained 360 days after TCRalphabeta/CD19-depleted stem cell transplant. These receptors came from a boy in the first two years of life who had a stem cell transplant for SCID, so the T cells may come from the graft donor. Both conserved end residues are part of each CDR3. Each record gives: V gene, J gene, D gene, clone size, CDR3 length, CDR3 DNA, CDR3 protein. The D gene is left open where the match is weak. Only some rows state a clone size, as once, few, many or a class for expanded clones.

v_call: TRBV27; j_call: TRBJ2-3; d_call: TRBD1; clone_size: few; cdr3_length: 15; cdr3_nt: TGTGCCAGCACCATGCCGGGACAGGGGTCAGATACGCAGTATTTT; cdr3_aa: CASTMPGQGSDTQYF
v_call: TRBV5-1; j_call: TRBJ1-6; d_call: -; clone_size: -; cdr3_length: 12; cdr3_nt: TGCGCCAGCAGCTTGTACGATTCACCCCTCCACTTT; cdr3_aa: CASSLYDSPLHF
v_call: TRBV10-3; j_call: TRBJ2-7; d_call: -; clone_size: -; cdr3_length: 12; cdr3_nt: TGTGCCATCAGTGAGTTAGGGGACGAGCAGTACTTC; cdr3_aa: CAISELGDEQYF
v_call: TRBV20-1; j_call: TRBJ2-1; d_call: -; clone_size: -; cdr3_length: 15; cdr3_nt: TGCAGTGCTAGAGATGGGGTCGGTCCCCGTGTTGAGCAGTTCTTC; cdr3_aa: CSARDGVGPRVEQFF
v_call: TRBV20-1; j_call: TRBJ1-2; d_call: -; clone_size: few; cdr3_length: 10; cdr3_nt: TGCAGTGCTATCGCTGATGGCTACACCTTC; cdr3_aa: CSAIADGYTF
v_call: TRBV27; j_call: TRBJ2-2; d_call: -; clone_size: -; cdr3_length: 13; cdr3_nt: TGTGCCAGCAGTTGGAGGGGGCTGGGGGAGCTGTTTTTT; cdr3_aa: CASSWRGLGELFF
v_call: TRBV7-2; j_call: TRBJ2-3; d_call: TRBD2; clone_size: few; cdr3_length: 16; cdr3_nt: TGTGCCAGCAGCCGTCCGGCTAGCGGGCCCACAGATACGCAGTATTTT; cdr3_aa: CASSRPASGPTDTQYF
v_call: TRBV20-1; j_call: TRBJ2-3; d_call: -; clone_size: few; cdr3_length: 13; cdr3_nt: TGCAGTGCGCCGTCTTGGACCACAGATACGCAGTATTTT; cdr3_aa: CSAPSWTTDTQYF
v_call: TRBV12-3/TRBV12-4; j_call: TRBJ2-7; d_call: TRBD1; clone_size: few; cdr3_length: 12; cdr3_nt: TGTGCCAGCAGCCGCAAGGGACAGAAGCAGTACTTC; cdr3_aa: CASSRKGQKQYF
v_call: TRBV3-1; j_call: TRBJ2-7; d_call: TRBD1; clone_size: -; cdr3_length: 17; cdr3_nt: TGTGCCAGCAGCCGTCTGACCCCCGGGACAGGGGGGTACGAGCAGTACTTC; cdr3_aa: CASSRLTPGTGGYEQYF
v_call: TRBV12-3/TRBV12-4; j_call: TRBJ1-1; d_call: -; clone_size: -; cdr3_length: 12; cdr3_nt: TGTGCCAGCAGCCCTATAGGAGGGGAAGCTTTCTTT; cdr3_aa: CASSPIGGEAFF
v_call: TRBV29-1; j_call: TRBJ1-3; d_call: -; clone_size: many; cdr3_length: 13; cdr3_nt: TGCAGCGTTGAGACGGGCGATGGAAACACCATATATTTT; cdr3_aa: CSVETGDGNTIYF
v_call: TRBV20-1; j_call: TRBJ2-3; d_call: -; clone_size: many; cdr3_length: 13; cdr3_nt: TGCAGTGCTAGGGGCGGGGTGACAGATACGCAGTATTTT; cdr3_aa: CSARGGVTDTQYF
v_call: TRBV14; j_call: TRBJ2-1; d_call: TRBD2; clone_size: many; cdr3_length: 16; cdr3_nt: TGTGCCAGCAGCCCCGAGCGGGGGGGCCCCTACAATGAGCAGTTCTTC; cdr3_aa: CASSPERGGPYNEQFF
v_call: TRBV7-8; j_call: TRBJ2-1; d_call: TRBD2; clone_size: -; cdr3_length: 14; cdr3_nt: TGTGCCAGCAGCCCTAGCGGGGCGAGCTTGGAGCAGTTCTTC; cdr3_aa: CASSPSGASLEQFF
v_call: TRBV12-3/TRBV12-4; j_call: TRBJ2-7; d_call: -; clone_size: -; cdr3_length: 12; cdr3_nt: TGTGCCAGCAGTTTAAGGGAGCGCGAGCAGTACTTC; cdr3_aa: CASSLREREQYF
v_call: TRBV29-1; j_call: TRBJ2-3; d_call: TRBD1; clone_size: -; cdr3_length: 14; cdr3_nt: TGCAGCGTTCGACTGAGGGGGCGAACAGATACGCAGTATTTT; cdr3_aa: CSVRLRGRTDTQYF
v_call: TRBV5-1; j_call: TRBJ1-2; d_call: -; clone_size: -; cdr3_length: 15; cdr3_nt: TGCGCCAGCAGCCGTTCACAGGGAGAGGCGGAAGGCTACACCTTC; cdr3_aa: CASSRSQGEAEGYTF
v_call: TRBV28; j_call: TRBJ1-1; d_call: -; clone_size: few; cdr3_length: 14; cdr3_nt: TGTGCCAGCAGCCCTTGGAGGGAAAGCACTGAAGCTTTCTTT; cdr3_aa: CASSPWRESTEAFF